This T cell receptor beta chain was found in a study of identical twins. This clonotype came up many times. What it binds is not known. Study observations and caveats: Modelling underestimated the level of out-of-frame TCR alpha sharing observed in monozygotic twins.

Germline CDR1 reads LGHNA; CDR2 reads YNFKEQ. This CDR3 comprises 16 residues. J was trimmed by 1 base and V by 1 base; bases with no gene match: 0. It was template switching that added a universal primer site, and there were unique molecular identifiers on the cDNA. TCRdb redid the calling of the 5' RACE reads with MiXCR, one entry per CDR3 protein. The sample lists roughly 1,500,000 distinct CDR3 sequences; around 33% were seen once. The gene calls are TRBV4-2 and TRBJ2-5, with 13 positions matching TRBD2. The receptor comes from a newborn girl in good health. Input material: cord blood. The CDR3 DNA reads as TGTGCCAGCAGCCAAGGGACTAGCGGGGGCCAAGAGACCCAGTACTTC. This codes for CASSQGTSGGQETQYF.